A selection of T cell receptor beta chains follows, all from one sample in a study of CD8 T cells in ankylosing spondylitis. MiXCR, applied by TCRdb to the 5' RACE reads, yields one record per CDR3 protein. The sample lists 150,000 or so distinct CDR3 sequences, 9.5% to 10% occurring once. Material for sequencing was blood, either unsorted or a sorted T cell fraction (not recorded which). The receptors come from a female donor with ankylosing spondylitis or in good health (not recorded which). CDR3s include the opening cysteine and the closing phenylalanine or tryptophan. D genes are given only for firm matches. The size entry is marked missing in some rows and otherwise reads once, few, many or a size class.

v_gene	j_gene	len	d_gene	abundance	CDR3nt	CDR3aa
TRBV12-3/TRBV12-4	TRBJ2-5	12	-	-	TGTGCCAGCAGCAGGACGGGAGAGACCCAGTACTTC	CASSRTGETQYF
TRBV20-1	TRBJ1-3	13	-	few	TGCAGTGCTAGAGGGGCCCCTAAGGATACCATATATTTT	CSARGAPKDTIYF
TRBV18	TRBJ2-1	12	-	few	TGTGCCAGCTCACCAAGGAGGGATGAGCAGTTCTTC	CASSPRRDEQFF
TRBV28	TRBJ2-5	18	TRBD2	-	TGTGCCAGCAGTTTAGGCTACCAGGGAGCGGGGGACCAAGAGACCCAGTACTTC	CASSLGYQGAGDQETQYF
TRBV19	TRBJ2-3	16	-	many	TGTGCCAGTAGTATCCCAGATACGGGATCCCGGGATACGCAGTATTTT	CASSIPDTGSRDTQYF
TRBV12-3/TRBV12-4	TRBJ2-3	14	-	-	TGTGCCAGCAGTTTGGCAGGGTCCGAAGATACGCAGTATTTT	CASSLAGSEDTQYF
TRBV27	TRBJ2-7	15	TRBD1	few	TGTGCCAGCAGTTTGAGAGGACAGGTACCCTACGAGCAGTACTTC	CASSLRGQVPYEQYF
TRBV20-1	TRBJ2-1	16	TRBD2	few	TGCAGTGCTAGCCCCGGCACTAGCGGGAGGCAAAGTGAGCAGTTCTTC	CSASPGTSGRQSEQFF
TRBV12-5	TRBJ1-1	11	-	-	TGTGCTAGTGGTTTGGTGGACGAAGCTTTCTTT	CASGLVDEAFF
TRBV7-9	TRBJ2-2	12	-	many	TGTGCCAGCAGGTTAAACACCGGGGAGCTGTTTTTT	CASRLNTGELFF
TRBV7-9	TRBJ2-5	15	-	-	TGTGCCAGCTTGGAAAGGGGCGGACCTACGGAGACCCAGTACTTC	CASLERGGPTETQYF
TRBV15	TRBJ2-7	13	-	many	TGTGCCACCAGCCCAGAGGGGGGAAACGAGCAGTACTTC	CATSPEGGNEQYF
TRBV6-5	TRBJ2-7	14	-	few	TGTGCCAGCAGTTACGGCGACTGCTTCTACGAGCAGTACTTC	CASSYGDCFYEQYF
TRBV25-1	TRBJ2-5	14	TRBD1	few	TGTGCCAGCAGTTTATGGACAGGGGGTGAGACCCAGTACTTC	CASSLWTGGETQYF
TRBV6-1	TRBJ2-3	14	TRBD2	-	TGTGCCAGCACCCGGACTAGCGGGGGGGGTACGCAGTATTTT	CASTRTSGGGTQYF
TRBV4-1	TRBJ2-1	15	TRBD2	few	TGCGCCAGCAGCCAAGAGGGTTCGGGGGGTGATGAGCAGTTCTTC	CASSQEGSGGDEQFF
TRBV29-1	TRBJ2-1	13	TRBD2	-	TGCAGCATCCGACTAGCGGATTACAATGAGCAGTTCTTC	CSIRLADYNEQFF
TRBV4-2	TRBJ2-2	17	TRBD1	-	TGTGCCAGCAGCCAACCGTTGGACAGGTTGAACACCGGGGAGCTGTTTTTT	CASSQPLDRLNTGELFF
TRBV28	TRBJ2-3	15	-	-	TGTGCCAGTATCGCCGGGGGAGGGGGGAAGGATACGCAGTATTTT	CASIAGGGGKDTQYF